A single sample gave rise to the 24 T cell receptor beta chains below, sequenced in a study of T cells in Graves' hyperthyroidism and ophthalmopathy. The CDR3 regions of TCR beta were amplified from RNA transcripts. With the HTBI primer set, the TCR CDR3 went through a first round of RT-PCR. From the multiplex PCR reads, TCRdb called clonotypes with MiXCR, one entry per CDR3 protein. The sample contains hundreds of thousands of distinct CDR3 sequences, approximately 15% of which appear only once. The sequenced sample consisted of blood. The receptor source for this set is a woman in her thirties or forties with Graves' ophthalmopathy.

This clonotype was seen a handful of times. This sequence joins TRBV19 and TRBJ2-7, with D hard to call. Between the trimmed V and J ends, which lost 5 bases and 5 bases, there was a span of 10 bases. Germline assignment: CDR1 LNHDA and CDR2 SQIVND (reference sequence). The CDR3 loop spans 12 amino acids. The CDR3 loop reads CASSSNSDEQYF. Here the CDR3 DNA reads TGTGCCAGTAGTTCGAATTCCGACGAGCAGTACTTC.

Ten or more counts support this clonotype. This sequence joins TRBV6-1 and TRBJ1-1, with D perhaps matching TRBD1 (5 bases). Per the germline V gene, CDR1 is MNHNS and CDR2 is SASEGT. The CDR3 is 13 amino acids. V was trimmed by 7 bases and J by 0 bases, leaving 9 bases between them. The CDR3 nucleotides are TGTGCCAGCACCTGGGACTTGAACACTGAAGCTTTCTTT. Its translation: CASTWDLNTEAFF.

At least ten counts were recorded for this clonotype. V is TRBV6-1 and J is TRBJ2-1, with TRBD2 matching over 11 bases. This CDR3 is built from 21 residues. With V trimmed by 2 bases and J by 0 bases, 15 bases remained unmatched. Germline CDR1 reads MNHNS; CDR2 reads SASEGT. DNA of the CDR3: TGTGCCAGCAGTGAACGGATTAGCGGGAGGGTCCCCTCGAGCTCCTACAATGAGCAGTTCTTC. Amino acids: CASSERISGRVPSSSYNEQFF.

This clonotype has only a few counts. The rearrangement links TRBV5-1 to TRBJ2-4, with D possibly matching TRBD2 (6 bases). This CDR3 is 13 amino acids long. The germline CDR1 and CDR2 sequences are SGHRS and YFSETQ. V dropped 4 bases and J dropped 8 bases, with 13 bases sitting between them. Here the CDR3 reads CASSVGSGDIQYF. CDR3 sequence (DNA): TGCGCCAGCAGCGTCGGGAGTGGGGACATTCAGTACTTC.

This clonotype was recorded a few times. The chain joins TRBV6-1 to TRBJ2-5; 8 nucleotides agree with TRBD2. CDR1 is MNHNS and CDR2 is SASEGT in the germline V gene. The CDR3 has 14 amino acids. Germline trimming cut 4 bases from V and 3 bases from J; bases unmatched to any gene: 4. The CDR3 loop reads CASSAGGAKETQYF. The CDR3 bases are TGTGCCAGCAGTGCCGGGGGGGCGAAAGAGACCCAGTACTTC.

Ten or more counts support this clonotype. The chain has TRBV11-2 and TRBJ2-1; 7 bases map to TRBD2. Germline V gene lookup returns CDR1 SGHAT and CDR2 FQNNGV. The CDR3 runs 19 residues. V shed 0 bases, J shed 5 bases, and the junction held 16 bases outside the gene matches. Written as DNA, the CDR3 is TGTGCCAGCAGCTTAGATCCTGCGGGGTGGGGCGGGAGTAACAATGAGCAGTTCTTC. Translating it yields CASSLDPAGWGGSNNEQFF.

This chain links TRBV28 with TRBJ2-1; possibly TRBD2 for D (5 bases). This CDR3 spans 17 amino acids. The germline V and J ends were trimmed by 5 bases and 2 bases, with 19 bases remaining between them. In germline, CDR1 is MDHEN, CDR2 SYDVKM. The CDR3 DNA is TGTGCCAGCAGTACCAGCTCTATAGCGCCCCCCTACAATGAGCAGTTCTTC. This sequence encodes CASSTSSIAPPYNEQFF.

This clonotype has a count of ten or more. The chain is built from TRBV6-2 or TRBV6-3 and TRBJ2-1; 12 bases map to TRBD2. The germline CDR1 and CDR2 sequences are MNHEY and SVGEGT. V lost 8 bases to trimming and J lost 7 bases; unmatched junction nucleotides: 6. The CDR3 is 14 amino acids. CDR3 amino acids: CASLTSGRYNEQFF. In DNA, the CDR3 is TGTGCCAGCCTCACTAGCGGGAGGTATAATGAGCAGTTCTTC.

About this clonotype: A much larger clone sits a single nucleotide away, making a read error possible. The chain employs TRBV10-3 and TRBJ1-6; TRBD1 aligns across 7 bases. Per the germline V gene, CDR1 is ENHRY and CDR2 is SYGVKD. The length of the CDR3 is 14 residues. V gave up 5 bases and J gave up 10 bases; unmatched junction bases: 8. This CDR3 reads CAISSPLRGSPLHF. CDR3 nucleotides: TGTGCCATCAGTTCACCACTCAGGGGGTCACCCCTCCACTTT.

This clonotype has just one count. The rearrangement joins TRBV3-1 to TRBJ2-5; 9 bases match TRBD2. Germline V gene data show CDR1 as LGHDT and CDR2 as YNNKEL (reference sequence). Unmatched junction bases numbered 6, after V lost 6 bases and J lost 1 base. The CDR3 spans 15 residues. CDR3 region: CASRPVAGAQETQYF. In nucleotides, the CDR3 is TGTGCCAGCAGACCTGTAGCGGGGGCCCAAGAGACCCAGTACTTC.

There are many counts of this clonotype. This chain links TRBV28 with TRBJ2-5, with D possibly matching TRBD1 (6 bases). CDR3 length: 16 amino acids. The germline V gene has CDR1 MDHEN and CDR2 SYDVKM. The V and J ends lost 4 bases and 0 bases respectively, with 15 bases between them. The DNA of the CDR3 is TGTGCCAGCAGTTCGCCAAGGGGGTTTTACCAAGAGACCCAGTACTTC. Its translation: CASSSPRGFYQETQYF.

In regard to this clonotype: With a much larger clone just one base away, this may be a read error. The rearrangement links TRBV18 to TRBJ1-1; D unresolved. Germline V CDR1 and CDR2: KGHSH, LQKENI. This CDR3 is 14 amino acids long. The CDR3 DNA is TGTGTCAGCTCACCACCCGGGCCTAGCACTGAAGCTTTCTTT. Protein: CVSSPPGPSTEAFF.

This clonotype showed up just a few times. The J gene is TRBJ1-5, the V gene TRBV2; possible D gene TRBD1, 5 bases. This CDR3 has 14 residues. The V and J ends lost 2 bases and 3 bases respectively, with 8 bases between them. In germline, CDR1 is SNHLY, CDR2 FYNNEI. The chain's CDR3 is CASSERQPNQPQHF. CDR3 nucleotide sequence: TGTGCCAGCAGTGAAAGACAGCCCAATCAGCCCCAGCATTTT.

A few counts support this clonotype. The rearrangement joins TRBV19 to TRBJ2-7, with 8 bases matching TRBD1. This CDR3 region has 15 residues. The germline V gene encodes CDR1 LNHDA and CDR2 SQIVND (reference sequence). The ends lost 3 bases at V and 1 base at J; junction bases unmatched: 5. CDR3 nucleotide sequence: TGTGCCAGTAGTATGGGGACAGGAGCTTCCTACGAGCAGTACTTC. Its translation is CASSMGTGASYEQYF.

This clonotype has more than one count but fewer than ten. The chain uses TRBV4-1 and TRBJ2-7; TRBD1 aligns across 8 bases. Germline trimming cut 2 bases from V and 3 bases from J; bases unmatched to any gene: 6. CDR3 size: 15 residues. Germline loops: CDR1 MGHRA, CDR2 YSYEKL. This chain's CDR3 is CASSQTGTGLYEQYF. Here the CDR3 DNA reads TGCGCCAGCAGCCAAACCGGGACAGGTCTCTACGAGCAGTACTTC.

V gene TRBV12-3 or TRBV12-4 combines with J gene TRBJ2-5; D is possibly TRBD1 (6 bases). This CDR3 has 14 amino acids. V was cut by 3 bases and J by 1 base, with 9 bases left in between. The CDR3 region has the DNA TGTGCCAGCAGTTTCGGACAGTCCCAAGAGACCCAGTACTTC. Protein: CASSFGQSQETQYF.

This clonotype appeared many times. The chain employs TRBV2 and TRBJ2-1, with 10 bases aligning to TRBD2. Per germline, CDR1 SNHLY and CDR2 FYNNEI. This CDR3 is 19 amino acids long. Trimming took 2 bases from V and 4 from J; bases not matched to a gene: 14. CDR3 sequence reads: CASSEFWVNSGRNYNEQFF. The CDR3 nucleotides are TGTGCCAGCAGTGAATTTTGGGTAAATAGCGGGAGGAATTACAATGAGCAGTTCTTC. The full variable domain, rest sourced from reference TRBV2 and TRBJ2-1, is EPEVTQTPSHQVTQMGQEVILRCVPISNHLYFYWYRQILGQKVEFLVSFYNNEISEKSEIFDDQFSVERPDGSNFTLKIRSTKLEDSAMYFCASSEFWVNSGRNYNEQFFGPGTRLTVL.

This clonotype appeared many times. V gene TRBV12-5 combines with J gene TRBJ2-7; D is possibly TRBD1 or TRBD2 (6 bases each). CDR3 length: 14 amino acids. V lost 6 bases, J lost 4 bases, and 16 bases lay in between. The germline gives CDR1 LGHNT, CDR2 FRNRAP. This CDR3 reads CASGRGTPSYEQYF. The CDR3 nucleotides read TGTGCTAGTGGGCGCGGGACACCTAGTTACGAGCAGTACTTC. The variable domain in full, with the rest retrieved from reference TRBV12-5 and TRBJ2-7, is DARVTQTPRHKVTEMGQEVTMRCQPILGHNTVFWYRQTMMQGLELLAYFRNRAPLDDSGMPKDRFSAEMPDATLATLKIQPSEPRDSAVYFCASGRGTPSYEQYFGPGTRLTVT.

This clonotype has only a few counts. The chain uses TRBV7-8 and TRBJ2-1, with 7 bases matching TRBD2. CDR3 length equals 16 residues. V lost 5 bases to trimming and J lost 12 bases; unmatched junction nucleotides: 19. Germline V gene sequence: CDR1 SGHVS, CDR2 FQNEAQ. CDR3 sequence (DNA): TGTGCCAGCAGCACCCCGTCTAGCGGTTTTTCCCGGGGGCAGTTCTTC. Residues: CASSTPSSGFSRGQFF.

Notes on this clonotype: A single base separates this from a much larger clone, so it may be a read error. The rearrangement uses TRBV5-1 and TRBJ1-2; a weak D match, TRBD1 (5 bases). Germline V gene sequence: CDR1 SGHRS, CDR2 YFSETQ. The CDR3 covers 13 residues. The germline V and J ends were trimmed by 0 bases and 5 bases, with 8 bases remaining between them. The CDR3, as DNA: TGCGCCAGCAGCTTGGTGTCAGGGTATGGCTACACCTTC. It specifies CASSLVSGYGYTF.

At least ten counts were recorded for this clonotype. This chain joins TRBV7-9 and TRBJ1-1; TRBD1 agrees at 8 bases. The length of the CDR3 is 14 residues. Trimming at V came to 5 bases and at J to 3 bases, leaving 5 bases not matched to a gene. Germline V CDR1 and CDR2: SEHNR, FQNEAQ (reference sequence). CDR3 region: CASSATGVHTEAFF. The CDR3 region has the DNA TGTGCCAGCAGCGCGACAGGGGTGCACACTGAAGCTTTCTTT.

This clonotype showed up just a few times. This CDR3 fails to terminate in the conserved phenylalanine or tryptophan, so it likely reflects a read error. CDR3 loop: CASSLAGGVETQYL. In DNA form, the CDR3 reads TGTGCCAGCAGCTTAGCGGGGGGAGTCGAGACCCAGTACCTC. V and J are TRBV7-2 and TRBJ2-5; possible D gene TRBD2, 6 bases. The ends were cut back, 0 bases at V and 5 bases at J, with 10 bases in the middle. Germline V gene lookup returns CDR1 SGHTA and CDR2 FQGNSA. The CDR3 consists of 14 residues.

The chain couples TRBV10-3 to TRBJ2-3; D is unresolved. The V end was cut by 5 bases, the J end by 1 base, with 7 bases between. CDR1 is ENHRY and CDR2 is SYGVKD in the germline V gene. The CDR3 is 13 residues long. This CDR3 is CAISNDGTDTQYF. In DNA form, the CDR3 reads TGTGCCATCAGTAACGACGGCACAGATACGCAGTATTTT.

This clonotype turned up a few times. The germline gene is not matched at one end of the junction; a read error may be the cause. The chain has TRBV10-3 and TRBJ1-2; weak D call: TRBD1 (5 bases). The CDR3 runs to 13 residues. Germline-derived CDR1 and CDR2 are ENHRY and SYGVKD. CDR3 bases: TGTGCCACCTCAATCGACAGTAACCATGGCTACACCTTC. Translation: CATSIDSNHGYTF.